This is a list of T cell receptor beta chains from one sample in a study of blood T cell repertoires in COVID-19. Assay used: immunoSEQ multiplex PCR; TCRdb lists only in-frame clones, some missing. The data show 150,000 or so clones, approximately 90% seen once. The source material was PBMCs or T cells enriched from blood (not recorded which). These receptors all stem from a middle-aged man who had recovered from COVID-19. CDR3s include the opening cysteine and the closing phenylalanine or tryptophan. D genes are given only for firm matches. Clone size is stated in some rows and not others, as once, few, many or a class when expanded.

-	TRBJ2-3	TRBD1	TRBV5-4	TGTGCCAGCAGCCTCGGGACAGGGGGCGCAGATACGCAGTATTTT	CASSLGTGGADTQYF
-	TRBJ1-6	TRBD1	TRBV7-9	TGTGCCAGCAGCTCTCCGGGACAGCAAAGTTCACCCCTCCACTTT	CASSSPGQQSSPLHF
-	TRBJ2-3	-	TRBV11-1	TGTGCCAGCAGCTTAAGCGCCTCTAGCACAGATACGCAGTATTTT	CASSLSASSTDTQYF
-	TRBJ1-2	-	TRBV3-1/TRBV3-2	TGTGCCAGCAGCCTAACAGGGTATGGCTACACCTTC	CASSLTGYGYTF
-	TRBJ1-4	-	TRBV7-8	TGTGCCAGCAGCCCCGGGGGGGGCTGGGAAAAACTGTTTTTT	CASSPGGGWEKLFF
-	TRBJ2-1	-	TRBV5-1	TGCGCCAGCAGCTTTAGTGGAGCCTACAATGAGCAGTTCTTC	CASSFSGAYNEQFF
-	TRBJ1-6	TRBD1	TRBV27	TGTGCCAGCAGCGCGTCACTCCGGGACAGGTCTTCACCCCTCCACTTT	CASSASLRDRSSPLHF
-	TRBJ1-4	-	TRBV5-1	TGCGCCAGCAGCTTGGGGGCGTATGAAAAACTGTTTTTT	CASSLGAYEKLFF
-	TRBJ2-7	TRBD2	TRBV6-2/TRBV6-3	TGTGCCAGCAGCCACGGGACTAGCGGGAGGCTGTCCTACGAGCAGTACTTC	CASSHGTSGRLSYEQYF
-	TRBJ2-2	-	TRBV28	TGTGCCAGCACTGCGGGGCCGAACACCGGGGAGCTGTTTTTT	CASTAGPNTGELFF
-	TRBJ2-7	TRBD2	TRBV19	TGTGCCAGTAGTATCCGTAGCGGGGGGGGCTACGAGCAGTACTTC	CASSIRSGGGYEQYF
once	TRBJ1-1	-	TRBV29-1	TGCAGCGTTGATCGTGGGGGGTTGGGCACTGAAGCTTTCTTT	CSVDRGGLGTEAFF
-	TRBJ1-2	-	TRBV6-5	TGTGCCAGCAGTCAGACATATTCGGGGGGCTACACCTTC	CASSQTYSGGYTF
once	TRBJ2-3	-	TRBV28	TGTGCCAGCAGTCCTTCCTGGGGTAGCGACAGGGGAGGGGGCACAGATACGCAGTATTTT	CASSPSWGSDRGGGTDTQYF
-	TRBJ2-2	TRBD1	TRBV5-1	TGCGCCAGCAGCCCCGGGACAGGCTCTAGGGCGAACACCGGGGAGCTGTTTTTT	CASSPGTGSRANTGELFF
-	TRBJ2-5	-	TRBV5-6	TGTGCCAGCAGCCACCGGGACACCTTTCAGACCCAGTACTTC	CASSHRDTFQTQYF
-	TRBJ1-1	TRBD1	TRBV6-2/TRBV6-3	TGTGCCAGCAGTTACCACGACAGGGGCCCTGAAGCTTTCTTT	CASSYHDRGPEAFF
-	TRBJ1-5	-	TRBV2	TGTGCCAGCAGTGAAAGAGAGGGAGTGAAGAAGCCCCAGCATTTT	CASSEREGVKKPQHF
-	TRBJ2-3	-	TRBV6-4	TGTGCCAGCAGGGACTTAACAGATACGCAGTATTTT	CASRDLTDTQYF
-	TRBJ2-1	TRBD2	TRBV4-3	TGCGCCAGCAGCCAAAGGACTAGCGGATACAATGAGCAGTTCTTC	CASSQRTSGYNEQFF
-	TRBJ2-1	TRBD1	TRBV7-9	TGTGCCAGCAGCTTAGCAGCAGGGGGATTCTACAATGAGCAGTTCTTC	CASSLAAGGFYNEQFF
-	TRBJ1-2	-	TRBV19	TGTGCCAGTAGTATAGATCGGAGTCGGGGCTACACCTTC	CASSIDRSRGYTF
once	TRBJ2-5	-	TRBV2	TGTGCCAGCGGCAGGGTAGAAGAGACCCAGTACTTC	CASGRVEETQYF
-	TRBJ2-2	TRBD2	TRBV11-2	TGTGCCAGCAGCATAGGCCCGGGGGGTTTCTTTATCACCGGGGAGCTGTTTTTT	CASSIGPGGFFITGELFF
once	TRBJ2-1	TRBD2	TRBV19	TGTGCCAGTAAGCGGGAGATTTACAATGAGCAGTTCTTC	CASKREIYNEQFF
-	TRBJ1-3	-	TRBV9	TGTGCCAGCAGCGTAGAAGGCGGGCTGTTTGTCTCTGGAAACACCATATATTTT	CASSVEGGLFVSGNTIYF
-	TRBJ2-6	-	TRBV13	TGTGCCAGCAGCCCTCGGACAGCCTCTGGGGCCAACGTCCTGACTTTC	CASSPRTASGANVLTF
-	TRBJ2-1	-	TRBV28	TGTGCCAGCAGGGAGGGGCCCCCACGGAATGAGCAGTTCTTC	CASREGPPRNEQFF
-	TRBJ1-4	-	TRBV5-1	TGCGCCAGCAGCTTGGACAGCACTAATGAAAAACTGTTTTTT	CASSLDSTNEKLFF
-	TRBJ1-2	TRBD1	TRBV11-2	TGTGCCAGCAGCCCTAACCGGGACAGAGTCGGGTACACCTTC	CASSPNRDRVGYTF
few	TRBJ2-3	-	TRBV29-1	TGCAGCGTACCCTTTTCGGGGGGCCCGGCAGATACGCAGTATTTT	CSVPFSGGPADTQYF
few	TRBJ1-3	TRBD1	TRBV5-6	TGTGCCAGCAGCTTGCCAGGGGGCAGCGTTGGAAACACCATATATTTT	CASSLPGGSVGNTIYF
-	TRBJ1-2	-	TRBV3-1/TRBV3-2	TGTGCCAGCAGCCAAGGGACATACGATGGCTACACCTTC	CASSQGTYDGYTF
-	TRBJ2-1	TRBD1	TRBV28	TGTGCCAGTAAATGGACAGGGCGCAATGAGCAGTTCTTC	CASKWTGRNEQFF
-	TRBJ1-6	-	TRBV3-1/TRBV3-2	TGTGCCAGCAGCCAAGTTGGAGGGGATCCCCTCCACTTT	CASSQVGGDPLHF
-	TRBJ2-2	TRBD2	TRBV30	TGTGCCTGGAGAGTAGCGGGGGGCACCGGGGAGCTGTTTTTT	CAWRVAGGTGELFF
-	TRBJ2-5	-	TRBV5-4	TGTGCCAGCAGCCCCGATTTAAGCGGGGAGACCCAGTACTTC	CASSPDLSGETQYF